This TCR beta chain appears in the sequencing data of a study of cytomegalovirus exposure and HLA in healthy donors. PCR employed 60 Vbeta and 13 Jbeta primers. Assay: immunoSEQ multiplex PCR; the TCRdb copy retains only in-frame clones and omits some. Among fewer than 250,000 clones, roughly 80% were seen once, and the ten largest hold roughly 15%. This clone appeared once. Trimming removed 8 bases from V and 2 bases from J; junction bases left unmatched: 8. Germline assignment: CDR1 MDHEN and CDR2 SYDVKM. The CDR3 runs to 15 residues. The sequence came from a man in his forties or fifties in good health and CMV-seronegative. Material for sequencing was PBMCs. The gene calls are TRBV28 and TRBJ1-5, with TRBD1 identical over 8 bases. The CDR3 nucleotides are TGTGCCAGCCCTCCGACAGGGGTACGCAATCAGCCCCAGCATTTT. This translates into CASPPTGVRNQPQHF.